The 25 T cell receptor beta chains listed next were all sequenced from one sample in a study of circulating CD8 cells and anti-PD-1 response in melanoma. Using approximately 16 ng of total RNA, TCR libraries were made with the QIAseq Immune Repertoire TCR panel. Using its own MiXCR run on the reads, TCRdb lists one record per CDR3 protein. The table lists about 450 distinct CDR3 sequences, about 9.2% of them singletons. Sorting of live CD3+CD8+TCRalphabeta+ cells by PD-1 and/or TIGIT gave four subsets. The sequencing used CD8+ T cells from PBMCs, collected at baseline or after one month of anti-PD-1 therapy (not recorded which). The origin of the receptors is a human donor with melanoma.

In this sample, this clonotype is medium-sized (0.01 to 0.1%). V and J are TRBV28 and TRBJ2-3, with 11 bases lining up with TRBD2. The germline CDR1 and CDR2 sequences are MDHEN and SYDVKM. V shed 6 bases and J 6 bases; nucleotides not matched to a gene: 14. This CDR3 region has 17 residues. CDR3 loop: CASSSTSVLAGGDTQYF. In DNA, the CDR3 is TGTGCCAGCAGCTCGACCTCGGTGTTAGCGGGAGGGGATACGCAGTATTTT.

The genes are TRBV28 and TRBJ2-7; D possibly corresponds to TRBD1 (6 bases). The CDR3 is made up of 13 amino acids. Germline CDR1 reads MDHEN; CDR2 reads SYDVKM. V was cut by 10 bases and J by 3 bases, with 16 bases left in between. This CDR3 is CANTKQGDYEQYF. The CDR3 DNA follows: TGTGCCAACACGAAACAGGGAGACTACGAGCAGTACTTC.

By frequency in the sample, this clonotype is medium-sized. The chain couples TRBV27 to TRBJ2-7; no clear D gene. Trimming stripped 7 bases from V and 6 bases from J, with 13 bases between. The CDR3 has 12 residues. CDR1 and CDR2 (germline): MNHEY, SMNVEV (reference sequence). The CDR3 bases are TGTGCCAGCACCTTCGACCCCCCCGAGCAGTACTTC. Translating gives CASTFDPPEQYF.

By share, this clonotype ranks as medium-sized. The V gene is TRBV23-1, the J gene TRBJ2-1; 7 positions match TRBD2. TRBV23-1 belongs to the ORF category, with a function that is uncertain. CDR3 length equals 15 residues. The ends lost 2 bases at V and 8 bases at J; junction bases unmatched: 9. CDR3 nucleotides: TGCGCCAGCAGTCAAGGGGGGGACCTTACCCATGAGCAGTTCTTC. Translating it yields CASSQGGDLTHEQFF.

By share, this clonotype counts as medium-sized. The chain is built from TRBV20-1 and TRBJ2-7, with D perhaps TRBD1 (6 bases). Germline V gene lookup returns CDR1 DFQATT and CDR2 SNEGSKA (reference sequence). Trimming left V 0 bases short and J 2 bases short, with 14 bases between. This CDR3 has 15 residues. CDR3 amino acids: CSARDLQGPPYEQYF. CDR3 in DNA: TGCAGTGCTAGAGATCTTCAGGGGCCCCCCTACGAGCAGTACTTC.

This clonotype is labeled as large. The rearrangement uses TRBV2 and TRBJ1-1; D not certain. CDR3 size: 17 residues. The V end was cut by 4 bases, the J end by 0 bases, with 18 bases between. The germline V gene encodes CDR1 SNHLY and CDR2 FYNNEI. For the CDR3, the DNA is TGTGCCAGCAGTGGCCTCCGGACCCGGACCATGAACACTGAAGCTTTCTTT. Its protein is CASSGLRTRTMNTEAFF. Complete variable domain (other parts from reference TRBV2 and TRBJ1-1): EPEVTQTPSHQVTQMGQEVILRCVPISNHLYFYWYRQILGQKVEFLVSFYNNEISEKSEIFDDQFSVERPDGSNFTLKIRSTKLEDSAMYFCASSGLRTRTMNTEAFFGQGTRLTVV.

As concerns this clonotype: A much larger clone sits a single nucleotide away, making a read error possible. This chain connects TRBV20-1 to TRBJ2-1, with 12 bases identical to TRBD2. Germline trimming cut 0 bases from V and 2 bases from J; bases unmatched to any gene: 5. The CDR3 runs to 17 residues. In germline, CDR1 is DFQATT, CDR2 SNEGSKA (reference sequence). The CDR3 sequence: CSARDRTSGRPYNEQFF. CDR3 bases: TGCAGTGCTAGAGATCGAACTAGCGGGAGGCCCTACAATGAGCAGTTCTTC.

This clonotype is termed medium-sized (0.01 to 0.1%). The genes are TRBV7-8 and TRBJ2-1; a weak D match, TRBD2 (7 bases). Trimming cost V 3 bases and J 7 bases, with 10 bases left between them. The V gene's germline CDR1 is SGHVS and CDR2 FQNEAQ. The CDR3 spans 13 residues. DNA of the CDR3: TGTGCCAGCAGCTTCGGGGGGCGAAATGAGCAGTTCTTC. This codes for CASSFGGRNEQFF.

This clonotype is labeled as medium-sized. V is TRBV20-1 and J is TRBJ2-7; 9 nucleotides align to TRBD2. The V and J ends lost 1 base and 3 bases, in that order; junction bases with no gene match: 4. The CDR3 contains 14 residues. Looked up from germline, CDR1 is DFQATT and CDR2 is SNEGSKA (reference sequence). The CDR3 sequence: CSARVAGGIYEQYF. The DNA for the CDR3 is TGCAGTGCTAGAGTTGCGGGAGGGATCTACGAGCAGTACTTC.

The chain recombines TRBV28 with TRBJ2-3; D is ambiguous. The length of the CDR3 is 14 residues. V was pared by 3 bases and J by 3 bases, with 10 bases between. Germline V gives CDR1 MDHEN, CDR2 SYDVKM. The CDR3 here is CASSFRRRTDTQYF. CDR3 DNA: TGTGCCAGCAGTTTCCGACGAAGGACAGATACGCAGTATTTT.

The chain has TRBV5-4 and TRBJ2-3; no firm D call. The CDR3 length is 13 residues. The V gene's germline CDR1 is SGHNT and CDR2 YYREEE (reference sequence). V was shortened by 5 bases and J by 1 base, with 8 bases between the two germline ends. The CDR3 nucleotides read TGTGCCAGCAGTTCCGGCCGCACAGATACGCAGTATTTT. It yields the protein CASSSGRTDTQYF.

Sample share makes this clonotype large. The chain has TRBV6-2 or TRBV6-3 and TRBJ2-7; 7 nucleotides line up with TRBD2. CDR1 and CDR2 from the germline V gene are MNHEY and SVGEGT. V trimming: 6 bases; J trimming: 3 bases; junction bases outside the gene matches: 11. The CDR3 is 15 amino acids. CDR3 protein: CASRTSAGVYYEQYF. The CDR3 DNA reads TGTGCCAGCAGGACGTCGGCGGGGGTGTACTACGAGCAGTACTTC.

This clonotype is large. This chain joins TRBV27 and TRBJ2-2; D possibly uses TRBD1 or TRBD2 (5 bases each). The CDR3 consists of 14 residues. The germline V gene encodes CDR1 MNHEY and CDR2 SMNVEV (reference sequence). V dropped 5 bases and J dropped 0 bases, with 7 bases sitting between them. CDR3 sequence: CASSTGPNTGELFF. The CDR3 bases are TGTGCCAGCAGTACGGGACCGAACACCGGGGAGCTGTTTTTT.

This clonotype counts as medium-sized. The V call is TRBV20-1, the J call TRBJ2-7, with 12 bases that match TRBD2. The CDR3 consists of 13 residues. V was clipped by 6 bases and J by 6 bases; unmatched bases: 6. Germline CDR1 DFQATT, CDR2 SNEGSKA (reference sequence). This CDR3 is CSAGGLAGFEQYF. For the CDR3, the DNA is TGCAGTGCCGGCGGACTAGCGGGATTCGAGCAGTACTTC.

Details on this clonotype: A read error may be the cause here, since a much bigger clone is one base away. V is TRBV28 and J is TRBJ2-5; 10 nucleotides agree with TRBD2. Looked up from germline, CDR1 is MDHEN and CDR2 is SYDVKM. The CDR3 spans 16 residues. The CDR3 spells CASSFHTSGMEETRYF. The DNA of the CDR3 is TGTGCCAGCAGTTTTCATACTAGCGGGATGGAGGAGACCCGGTACTTC.

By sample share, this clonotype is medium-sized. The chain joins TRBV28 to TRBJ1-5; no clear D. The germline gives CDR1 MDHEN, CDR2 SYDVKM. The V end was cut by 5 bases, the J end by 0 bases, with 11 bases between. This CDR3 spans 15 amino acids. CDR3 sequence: CASSPRGYSNQPQHF. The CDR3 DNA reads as TGTGCCAGCAGTCCCCGCGGGTATAGCAATCAGCCCCAGCATTTT.

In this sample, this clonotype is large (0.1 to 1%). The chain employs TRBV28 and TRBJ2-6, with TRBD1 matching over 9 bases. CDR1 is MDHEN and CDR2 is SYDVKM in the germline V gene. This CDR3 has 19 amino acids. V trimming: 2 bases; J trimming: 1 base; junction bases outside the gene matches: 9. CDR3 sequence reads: CASSLPSGQGYSGANVLTF. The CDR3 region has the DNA TGTGCCAGCAGTTTACCTTCCGGACAGGGGTATTCTGGGGCCAACGTCCTGACTTTC.

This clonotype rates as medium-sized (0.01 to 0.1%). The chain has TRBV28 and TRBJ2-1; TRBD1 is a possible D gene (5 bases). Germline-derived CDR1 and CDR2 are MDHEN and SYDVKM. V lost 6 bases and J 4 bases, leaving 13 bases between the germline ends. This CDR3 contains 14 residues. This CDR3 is CASRRVDSYNEQFF. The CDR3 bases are TGTGCCAGCAGACGCGTCGACAGTTACAATGAGCAGTTCTTC.

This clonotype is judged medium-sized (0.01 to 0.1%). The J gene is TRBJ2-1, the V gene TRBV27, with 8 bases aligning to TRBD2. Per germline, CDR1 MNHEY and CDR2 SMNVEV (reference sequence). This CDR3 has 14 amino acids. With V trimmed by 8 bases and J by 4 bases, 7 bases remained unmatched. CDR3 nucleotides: TGTGCCAGCCTATCGGGAGGGGGTTACAATGAGCAGTTCTTC. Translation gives CASLSGGGYNEQFF.

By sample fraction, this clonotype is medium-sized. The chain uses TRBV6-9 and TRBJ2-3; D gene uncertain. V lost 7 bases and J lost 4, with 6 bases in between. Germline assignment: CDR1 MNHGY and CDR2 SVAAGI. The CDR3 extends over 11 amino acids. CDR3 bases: TGTGCCAGCACTGATGCAGATACGCAGTATTTT. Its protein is CASTDADTQYF.

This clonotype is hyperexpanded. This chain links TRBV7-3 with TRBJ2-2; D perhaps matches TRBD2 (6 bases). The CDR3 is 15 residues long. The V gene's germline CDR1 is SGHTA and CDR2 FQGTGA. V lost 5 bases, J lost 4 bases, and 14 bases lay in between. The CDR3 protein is CASSRLARGTGELFF. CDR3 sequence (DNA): TGTGCCAGCAGCCGGCTAGCGAGAGGCACCGGGGAGCTGTTTTTT.

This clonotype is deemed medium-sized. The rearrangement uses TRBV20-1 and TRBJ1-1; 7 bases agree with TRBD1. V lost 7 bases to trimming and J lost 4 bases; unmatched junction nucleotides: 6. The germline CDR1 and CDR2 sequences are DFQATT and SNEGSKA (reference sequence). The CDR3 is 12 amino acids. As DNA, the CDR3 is TGCAGTGTAACGACAGGGACCACTGAAGCTTTCTTT. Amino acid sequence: CSVTTGTTEAFF.

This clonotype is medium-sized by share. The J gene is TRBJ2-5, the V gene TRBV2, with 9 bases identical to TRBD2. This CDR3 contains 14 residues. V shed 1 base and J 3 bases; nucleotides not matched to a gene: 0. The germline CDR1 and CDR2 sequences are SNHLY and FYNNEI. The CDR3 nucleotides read TGTGCCAGCAGTGAAGGACTAGCGGAAGAGACCCAGTACTTC. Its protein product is CASSEGLAEETQYF.

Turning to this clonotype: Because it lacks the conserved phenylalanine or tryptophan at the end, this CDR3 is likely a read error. In nucleotides, the CDR3 is TGTGCCAGCAGCTTTGGTGTAGGCGGGGAGCTGTTTCTT. Its protein is CASSFGVGGELFL. This rearrangement joins TRBV7-8 to TRBJ2-2; no reliable D call. Trimming left V 3 bases short and J 7 bases short, with 9 bases between. The CDR3 consists of 13 residues. The germline gives CDR1 SGHVS, CDR2 FQNEAQ.

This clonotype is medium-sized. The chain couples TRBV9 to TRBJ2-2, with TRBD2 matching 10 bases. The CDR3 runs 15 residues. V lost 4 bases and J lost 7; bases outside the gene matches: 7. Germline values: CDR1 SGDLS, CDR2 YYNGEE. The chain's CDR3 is CASSRLAGDDGELFF. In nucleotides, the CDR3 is TGTGCCAGCAGCCGGCTAGCGGGAGACGACGGGGAGCTGTTTTTT.